This T cell receptor (beta chain) came from a study of blood T cell repertoires in COVID-19. Study context: Whether acute or convalescent, the COVID-19 samples came from the United States, Italy and Spain. PBMCs, B-cell-depleted T cells, or T cells provided the cDNA or gDNA that made up the material.

As originally analysed: Cell counts per sample came from amplifying reference gene primers. The data were produced by immunoSEQ multiplex PCR, yet TCRdb's version contains in-frame clones alone and is incomplete. D and trimming were read from the DNA, whereas the V and J calls and clone size are those reported in that table. This sample yields about 220,000 clones, of which approximately 81% are seen a single time; 3% to 4.5% belongs to the top ten. The sequence was collected from a woman aged 80 or over with acute or convalescent COVID-19. Sequenced material: peripheral blood.

The CDR3 spells CASSVVPGTGELFF. CDR3 sequence (DNA): TGTGCCAGCAGCGTAGTTCCGGGCACCGGGGAGCTGTTTTTT. The rearrangement links TRBV9 to TRBJ2-2; no definite D call. This CDR3 is built from 14 residues. V dropped 0 bases and J dropped 4 bases, with 7 bases sitting between them. Germline CDR1 is SGDLS and CDR2 is YYNGEE. Using reference TRBV9 and TRBJ2-2 for the parts outside the CDR3, the full variable domain is DSGVTQTPKHLITATGQRVTLRCSPRSGDLSVYWYQQSLDQGLQFLIQYYNGEERAKGNILERFSAQQFPDLHSELNLSSLELGDSALYFCASSVVPGTGELFFGEGSRLTVL.